The T cell receptor (beta chain) described here comes from a study of blood T cell repertoires in COVID-19. Trimming shortened V by 2 bases and J by 7 bases, and 12 bases separated the two germline ends. CDR3 size: 15 residues. CDR1 is KGHSH and CDR2 is LQKENI in the germline V gene. Sequencing was performed with immunoSEQ multiplex PCR; in TCRdb, only in-frame clones are kept and a portion is missing. The sample lists roughly 140,000 clones; approximately 80% were seen once. This clone has only a few counts. This clonotype was obtained from a woman aged 45-60 years with acute or convalescent COVID-19. V and J are TRBV18 and TRBJ1-6; D may be TRBD1 (5 bases). The specimen sequenced was peripheral blood. The CDR3 here is CASSPEGLWNSPLHF. The CDR3 coding sequence is TGTGCCAGCTCACCAGAGGGACTGTGGAATTCACCCCTCCACTTT.